This passage covers 4 T cell receptor beta chains from one sample sequenced in a study of technical replicates of blood from four donors. Sequenced by immunoSEQ multiplex PCR; TCRdb stores in-frame clones only, minus some. Here the sample spans more than 75,000 clones, roughly 90% being singletons. The source material was T cells isolated from PBMCs. The receptors come from a human donor in good health.

The V and J genes are TRBV7-9 and TRBJ2-1; TRBD2 is a possible D gene (6 bases). CDR3 length equals 15 residues. The germline gives CDR1 SEHNR, CDR2 FQNEAQ (reference sequence). The V and J ends lost 2 bases and 10 bases respectively, with 18 bases between them. The CDR3, as DNA: TGTGCCAGCAGCTTATTGAGGCGGGATCCCAGAGAGCAGTTCTTC. This encodes CASSLLRRDPREQFF.

The V gene is TRBV10-1, the J gene TRBJ2-7; the match to TRBD1 covers 10 bases. Germline CDR1 and CDR2: WNHNN and SYGVQD (reference sequence). CDR3 length equals 12 residues. Trimming cost V 4 bases and J 6 bases; bases outside gene matches: 0. In DNA, the CDR3 is TGCGCCAGCAGTGGGGACAGGGGCGAGCAGTACTTC. Translated, it gives CASSGDRGEQYF.

This sequence joins TRBV6-6 and TRBJ2-5, with TRBD2 identical over 9 bases. The CDR3 runs 15 residues. V was clipped by 2 bases and J by 5 bases; unmatched bases: 6. Germline CDR1 MNHNY, CDR2 SVGAGI (reference sequence). CDR3 DNA: TGTGCCAGCAGTTACGGGGCGGGAGGGGGGGAGACCCAGTACTTC. This translates into CASSYGAGGGETQYF.

The V gene is TRBV2, the J gene TRBJ2-7, with 7 bases aligning to TRBD2. After removal of 8 bases from V and 6 bases from J, the junction contained 4 bases not matched to a gene. This CDR3 comprises 11 residues. From germline, CDR1 is SNHLY and CDR2 FYNNEI. This CDR3 is CASRGGTEQYF. Written as DNA, the CDR3 is TGTGCCAGCCGCGGGGGAACCGAGCAGTACTTC.